These 5 T cell receptor beta chains originate from one sample sequenced in a study of blood T cell repertoires in COVID-19. Sequencing used immunoSEQ multiplex PCR; TCRdb keeps in-frame clones, though not all of them. The repertoire holds about 220,000 clones, with about nine tenths as singletons. The sample was peripheral blood. Receptor source: a man younger than 45 who had recovered from COVID-19.

The chain joins TRBV3-1 (or the pseudogene TRBV3-2) to TRBJ2-4; 9 nucleotides line up with TRBD1. Germline trimming cut 5 bases from V and 6 bases from J; bases unmatched to any gene: 5. Per the germline V gene, CDR1 is LGHDT and CDR2 is YNNKEL (reference sequence). The CDR3 runs 14 residues. The CDR3 DNA follows: TGTGCCAGCAGCTTGACAGGGGGAGGAAACATTCAGTACTTC. Protein product: CASSLTGGGNIQYF.

The rearrangement uses TRBV5-6 and TRBJ1-3, with 9 bases matching TRBD1. Germline lookup yields CDR1 SGHDT and CDR2 YYEEEE. This CDR3 contains 14 residues. V lost 7 bases to trimming and J lost 4 bases; unmatched junction nucleotides: 6. This chain's CDR3 is CASQDRGGGNTIYF. In nucleotides, the CDR3 is TGTGCCAGCCAGGACAGGGGAGGAGGAAACACCATATATTTT.

The chain couples TRBV19 to TRBJ1-2; 7 bases are a match to TRBD1. The CDR3 sequence is 13 residues long. Germline lookup yields CDR1 LNHDA and CDR2 SQIVND (reference sequence). Trimming at V came to 6 bases and at J to 4 bases, leaving 5 bases not matched to a gene. CDR3 region: CASREGQPYGYTF. The CDR3 DNA follows: TGTGCCAGTAGAGAGGGACAGCCCTATGGCTACACCTTC.

The chain couples TRBV29-1 to TRBJ1-1; tentative D call: TRBD1 (6 bases). CDR3 length: 14 residues. V lost 6 bases and J 0 bases, leaving 14 bases between the germline ends. Germline lookup yields CDR1 SQVTM and CDR2 ANQGSEA. This CDR3 is CSVAGAAMNTEAFF. The CDR3 nucleotides are TGCAGCGTCGCGGGGGCAGCAATGAACACTGAAGCTTTCTTT.

The chain recombines TRBV9 with TRBJ1-2, with a weak D call TRBD1 (5 bases). With 2 bases removed from V and 6 bases from J, the gap between germline ends came to 14 bases. The CDR3 totals 14 residues. CDR1 and CDR2 from the germline V gene are SGDLS and YYNGEE. CDR3 sequence (DNA): TGTGCCAGCAGCGTTTCACAGGTGGCGGATGGCTACACCTTC. This codes for CASSVSQVADGYTF.